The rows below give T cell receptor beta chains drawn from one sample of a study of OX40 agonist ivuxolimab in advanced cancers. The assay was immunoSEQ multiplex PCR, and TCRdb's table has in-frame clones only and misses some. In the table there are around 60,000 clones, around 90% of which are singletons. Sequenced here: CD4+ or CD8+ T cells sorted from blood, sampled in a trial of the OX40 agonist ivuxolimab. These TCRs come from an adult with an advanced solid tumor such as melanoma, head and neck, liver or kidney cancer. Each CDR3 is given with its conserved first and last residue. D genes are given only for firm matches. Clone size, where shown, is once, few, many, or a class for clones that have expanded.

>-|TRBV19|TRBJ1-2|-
TGTGCCAGTAGTACCAGGACCCTAGGAGAGTACGGCTACACCTTC
CASSTRTLGEYGYTF
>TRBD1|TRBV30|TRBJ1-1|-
TGTGCCTGGACCTCAAGAGGGGGGACAGGGACGGGCGAAGCTTTCTTT
CAWTSRGGTGTGEAFF
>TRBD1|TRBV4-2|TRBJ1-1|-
TGTGCCAGCAGCGACCGGGCAGGGGGGGACACTGAAGCTTTCTTT
CASSDRAGGDTEAFF
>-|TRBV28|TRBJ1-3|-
TGTGCCGTTGGAGGTCAAGGAAACACCATATATTTT
CAVGGQGNTIYF
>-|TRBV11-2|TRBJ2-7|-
TGTGCCAGCAGCTTCGGATGGGGTGGCGAGCAGTACTTC
CASSFGWGGEQYF
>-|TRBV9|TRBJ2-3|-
TGTGCCAGCAGCGTTACACAGTCCACAGATACGCAGTATTTT
CASSVTQSTDTQYF
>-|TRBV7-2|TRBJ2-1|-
TGTGCCAGCAGCGGAGGGGGTTTTTCATCCTACGAGCAGTTCTTC
CASSGGGFSSYEQFF
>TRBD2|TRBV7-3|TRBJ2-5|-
TGTGCCAGCAGCTTAGGGGGGGTCGAGACCCAGTACTTC
CASSLGGVETQYF
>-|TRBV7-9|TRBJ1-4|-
TGTGCCAGCAGCTTAGCGCGCGGGGTAAGTTTTGGAAAAACTGTTTTT
CASSLARGVSFGKTVF
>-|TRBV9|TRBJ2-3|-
TGTGCCAGCAGCGTAGTTCAGGGGGAGGCTGATACGCAGTATTTT
CASSVVQGEADTQYF
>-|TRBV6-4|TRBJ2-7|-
TGTGCCAGCAGCCAACTTACCTACGAGCAGTACTTC
CASSQLTYEQYF
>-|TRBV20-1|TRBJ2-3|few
TGCAGTGCTAGTCGGACAGATACGCAGTATTTT
CSASRTDTQYF
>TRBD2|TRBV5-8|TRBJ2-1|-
TGTGCCAGCAGCTTGGATCTGCGGGAGACCGTGCAGTTCTTC
CASSLDLRETVQFF
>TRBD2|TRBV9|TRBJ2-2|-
TGTGCCAGCAGCCCGCAGACTAGCGGGAGCACCGGGGAGCTGTTTTTT
CASSPQTSGSTGELFF
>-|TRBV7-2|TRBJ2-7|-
TGTGCCAGCAGCTTAGGGGACGCTTACTACGAGCAGTACTTC
CASSLGDAYYEQYF
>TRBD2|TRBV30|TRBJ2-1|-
TGTGCCTGGAGTCCTCTGGGACTAGCCGGGTTCTTC
CAWSPLGLAGFF
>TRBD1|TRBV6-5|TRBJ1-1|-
TGTGCCAGCAGTTACGACAGGGGGGGCACTGAAGCTTTCTTT
CASSYDRGGTEAFF
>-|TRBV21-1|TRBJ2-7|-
TGTGCCAGCAGCCCCCCCCACGTACTAGGCGGAAGGGATTACTACGAGCAGTACTTC
CASSPPHVLGGRDYYEQYF
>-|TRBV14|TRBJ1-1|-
TGTGCCAGCAGCTCCCAAATGAACACTGAAGCTTTCTTT
CASSSQMNTEAFF
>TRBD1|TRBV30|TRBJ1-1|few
TGTGCCGGAAGACAGGGACTGAACACTGAAGCTTTCTTT
CAGRQGLNTEAFF
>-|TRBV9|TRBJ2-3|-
TGTGCCAGCAGTGCTTACTCGAGCGGAGTCACTAGCACAGATACGCAGTATTTT
CASSAYSSGVTSTDTQYF
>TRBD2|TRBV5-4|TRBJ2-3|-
TGTGCCAGCAGCCCGGGACTAGCGGGAGATACGCAGTATTTT
CASSPGLAGDTQYF
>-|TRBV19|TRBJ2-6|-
TGTGCCAGTAGACGAGCAATCGGGCGGTCGGGGGCCAACGTCCTGACTTTC
CASRRAIGRSGANVLTF
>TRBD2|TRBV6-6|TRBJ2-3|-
TGTGCCAGCAGCTATGGACTAGCGGGAACCACAGATACGCAGTATTTT
CASSYGLAGTTDTQYF
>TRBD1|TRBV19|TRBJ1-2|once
TGTGCCAGTGTCACAGGGGACTATGGCTACACCTTC
CASVTGDYGYTF
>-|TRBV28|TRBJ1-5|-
TGTGCCAGTGGACTTGTACAGGGAATTCAGCCCCAGCATTTT
CASGLVQGIQPQHF
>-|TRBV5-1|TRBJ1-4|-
TGCGCCAGCAGCAGGGAGGGAACTGAAAAACTGTTTTTT
CASSREGTEKLFF
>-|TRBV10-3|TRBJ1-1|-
TGTGCCATCAGTGAGTCGGCGGACCTGAACACTGAAGCTTTCTTT
CAISESADLNTEAFF
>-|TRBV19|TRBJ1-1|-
TGTGCCAGTAGTATAATAACAGGGAGACAAGCTTTCTTT
CASSIITGRQAFF
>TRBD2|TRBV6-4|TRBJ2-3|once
TGTGCCAGCAGTGACTACCCTCCGGGCGCGGGAGGGGCAGATACGCAGTATTTT
CASSDYPPGAGGADTQYF
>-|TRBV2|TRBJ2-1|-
TGTGCCACCCTGTTCGGGGAATACAATGAGCAGTTCTTC
CATLFGEYNEQFF
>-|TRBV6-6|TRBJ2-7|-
TGTGCCAGCAGACGAGACTACGAGCAGTACTTC
CASRRDYEQYF
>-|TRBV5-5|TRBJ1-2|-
TGTGCCAGCAGCTTGGGGGTGGGTCAGGGATCCTATGGCTACACCTTC
CASSLGVGQGSYGYTF
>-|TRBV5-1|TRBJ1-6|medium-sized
TGCGCCAGCAGCTCGGACGCTAATTCACCCCTCCACTTT
CASSSDANSPLHF
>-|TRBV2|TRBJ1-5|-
TGTGCCAGCAGCTGGGCCGTTTACCGGCAGCCCCAGCATTTT
CASSWAVYRQPQHF
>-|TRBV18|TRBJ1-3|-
TGTGCCAGCTCACCCCCGGGAAACACCATATATTTT
CASSPPGNTIYF